These 18 T cell receptor beta chains share one sample of origin, sequenced in a study of OX40 agonist ivuxolimab in advanced cancers. Generated by immunoSEQ multiplex PCR, the TCRdb table keeps only in-frame clones and is missing some. The sample holds 94,000 or so clones; approximately 80% are singletons and the top ten take roughly 1.1%. The sequencing used CD4+ or CD8+ T cells sorted from blood, collected in a trial of the OX40 agonist ivuxolimab. The receptors shown here come from an adult with an advanced solid tumor such as melanoma, head and neck, liver or kidney cancer.

The genes are TRBV5-8 and TRBJ1-4; maybe TRBD1 (6 bases). Germline V lookup: CDR1 SGHTS, CDR2 YDEGEE. Trimming pared 0 bases from V and 4 bases from J, leaving 13 bases between. The CDR3 runs to 16 residues. CDR3 sequence reads: CASSLGLAGVNEKLFF. The CDR3 DNA follows: TGTGCCAGCAGCTTGGGGTTGGCAGGGGTTAATGAAAAACTGTTTTTT.

This chain links TRBV5-5 with TRBJ1-5; TRBD1 might be the D (5 bases). In germline, CDR1 is SGHKS, CDR2 YYEKEE (reference sequence). The CDR3 has 15 amino acids. V lost 1 base, J lost 2 bases, and 10 bases lay in between. CDR3 nucleotides: TGTGCCAGCAGCTTGCAGGGATTTGGCAATCAGCCCCAGCATTTT. Amino acids: CASSLQGFGNQPQHF. The full variable domain, completed using reference TRBV5-5 and TRBJ1-5, is DAGVTQSPTHLIKTRGQQVTLRCSPISGHKSVSWYQQVLGQGPQFIFQYYEKEERGRGNFPDRFSARQFPNYSSELNVNALLLGDSALYLCASSLQGFGNQPQHFGDGTRLSIL.

The CDR3 reads CASSPGRAVETQYF. The CDR3 coding sequence is TGTGCCAGCTCACCGGGACGGGCGGTTGAGACCCAGTACTTC. The chain couples TRBV18 to TRBJ2-5; D may be TRBD1 or TRBD2 (5 bases each). Trimming removed 3 bases at V and 5 bases at J, with 13 bases between. The CDR3 extends over 14 amino acids. Per germline, CDR1 KGHSH and CDR2 LQKENI.

The chain is built from TRBV19 and TRBJ1-1; D uncertain. V lost 3 bases to trimming and J lost 1 base, with 9 bases between them. Looked up from germline, CDR1 is LNHDA and CDR2 is SQIVND (reference sequence). The CDR3 is 14 residues long. The CDR3 region is CASSMSHQNTEAFF. CDR3 in DNA: TGTGCCAGTAGTATGTCACATCAGAACACTGAAGCTTTCTTT.

V is TRBV29-1 and J is TRBJ2-5; weak D call: TRBD1 (6 bases). There are 11 residues in the CDR3. The V gene lost 8 bases and the J gene lost 4 bases, with 11 bases spanning the gap. Germline assignment: CDR1 SQVTM and CDR2 ANQGSEA. This chain's CDR3 is CSIPQGETQYF. CDR3 nucleotide sequence: TGCAGCATCCCACAGGGAGAGACCCAGTACTTC.

V is TRBV7-3 and J is TRBJ2-6; TRBD1 aligns across 9 bases. Per germline, CDR1 SGHTA and CDR2 FQGTGA. Trimming took 3 bases from V and 2 from J; bases not matched to a gene: 5. The CDR3 is 17 amino acids. DNA of the CDR3: TGTGCCAGCAGCTTGACAGGGGGAAAAACTGGGGCCAACGTCCTGACTTTC. Encoded protein: CASSLTGGKTGANVLTF.

The V call is TRBV10-2, the J call TRBJ2-3, with TRBD2 identical over 8 bases. The CDR3 is made up of 15 amino acids. Trimming cost V 6 bases and J 1 base; bases outside gene matches: 6. CDR1 is WSHSY, CDR2 SAAADI, per germline. As DNA, the CDR3 is TGCGCCAGCAGGTTCGCGGGGGGCGGCACAGATACGCAGTATTTT. This translates into CASRFAGGGTDTQYF.

The CDR3 protein is CASSLAGTGNTIYF. DNA for the CDR3: TGTGCCAGCAGCTTAGCTGGGACTGGAAACACCATATATTTT. This chain uses TRBV7-9 with TRBJ1-3; D unresolved. Trimming pared 0 bases from V and 2 bases from J, leaving 5 bases between. CDR1 is SEHNR, CDR2 FQNEAQ, per germline (reference sequence). This CDR3 comprises 14 residues.

This sequence joins TRBV6-5 and TRBJ2-3, with D perhaps matching TRBD1 or TRBD2 (5 bases each). The CDR3 runs to 13 residues. The V gene lost 5 bases and the J gene lost 2 bases, with 8 bases spanning the gap. Germline CDR1 MNHEY, CDR2 SVGAGI. CDR3 bases: TGTGCCAGCAGTCGGGACCCCACAGATACGCAGTATTTT. This gives the protein CASSRDPTDTQYF.

This chain uses TRBV14 with TRBJ2-3; perhaps D is TRBD1 or TRBD2 (5 bases each). The length of the CDR3 is 16 residues. The germline V gene has CDR1 SGHDN and CDR2 FVKESK. Trimming removed 4 bases from V and 3 bases from J, with 17 bases in between. DNA of the CDR3: TGTGCCAGCAGCCGCGGGTCGGGGCTAGTAACAGATACGCAGTATTTT. It codes for CASSRGSGLVTDTQYF.

CDR3 in amino acids: CASSYSKGYEQYV. The CDR3 region has the DNA TGTGCCAGCAGTTACTCGAAAGGCTACGAGCAGTACGTC. This chain uses TRBV6-6 with TRBJ2-7; D unclear. V lost 0 bases, J lost 3 bases, and 6 bases lay in between. CDR1 is MNHNY and CDR2 is SVGAGI in the germline V gene (reference sequence). The length of the CDR3 is 13 residues.

The rearrangement uses TRBV27 and TRBJ2-3; the match to TRBD1 covers 7 bases. The CDR3 contains 14 residues. The V gene's germline CDR1 is MNHEY and CDR2 SMNVEV (reference sequence). Trimming removed 5 bases from V and 1 base from J; junction bases left unmatched: 3. CDR3 nucleotides: TGTGCCAGCAGTATCGGGACAGGCACAGATACGCAGTATTTT. The encoded protein is CASSIGTGTDTQYF.

This clone has a single count. Written as DNA, the CDR3 is TGTGCCAGCAGCTTAGCAGGGACGGTTCACTACAATGAGCAGTTCTTC. Its protein product is CASSLAGTVHYNEQFF. This chain connects TRBV7-9 to TRBJ2-1, with D perhaps TRBD1 or TRBD2 (5 bases each). The CDR3 runs 16 residues. In germline, CDR1 is SEHNR, CDR2 FQNEAQ (reference sequence). Trimming cost V 0 bases and J 3 bases, with 12 bases left between them.

This clone was recorded only once. CDR3 DNA sequence: TGTGCCAGCAGTAGAACATACTCGAACACTGAAGCTTTCTTT. Translation gives CASSRTYSNTEAFF. The rearrangement uses TRBV27 and TRBJ1-1; unclear D gene. CDR1 is MNHEY and CDR2 is SMNVEV in the germline V gene (reference sequence). Trimming took off 5 bases at V and 1 base at J, with 11 bases between the two ends. This CDR3 contains 14 residues.

V usage is TRBV7-2 and J usage is TRBJ1-6; no clear D. Trimming stripped 0 bases from V and 10 bases from J, with 10 bases between. Germline-derived CDR1 and CDR2 are SGHTA and FQGNSA. This CDR3 is built from 14 residues. CDR3 coding DNA: TGTGCCAGCAGCTTAGCAGGACTTGACTCACCCCTCCACTTT. Amino acids: CASSLAGLDSPLHF.

The rearrangement links TRBV19 to TRBJ1-5; 10 positions agree with TRBD1. This CDR3 spans 15 amino acids. Unmatched junction bases numbered 5, after V lost 5 bases and J lost 4 bases. Germline V lookup: CDR1 LNHDA, CDR2 SQIVND (reference sequence). CDR3 residues: CASSSGTGANQPQHF. CDR3 nucleotide sequence: TGTGCCAGTAGTTCCGGGACAGGGGCGAATCAGCCCCAGCATTTT.

The chain has TRBV28 and TRBJ2-1, with 7 positions matching TRBD1. The CDR3 length is 14 residues. Trimming cost V 2 bases and J 6 bases; bases outside gene matches: 4. CDR1 MDHEN and CDR2 SYDVKM come from the germline V gene. The CDR3 bases are TGTGCCAGCAGTTTAGGACAGGTCGCCAATGAGCAGTTCTTC. The encoded protein is CASSLGQVANEQFF.

V gene TRBV18 combines with J gene TRBJ2-5, with D unresolved. The J call is in doubt because the DNA end fits TRBJ2-7 better. CDR3 length: 12 residues. The germline V gene has CDR1 KGHSH and CDR2 LQKENI. DNA of the CDR3: TGTGCCAGCTCGCCTCAGGCCTACGAGCAGTACTTC. Its translation: CASSPQAYEQYF.